What follows are 11 T cell receptor beta chains derived from one specimen sequenced in a study of blood T cell repertoires in COVID-19. This table comes from immunoSEQ multiplex PCR, and its TCRdb copy is limited to in-frame clones, with some not included. The sample has around 130,000 clones, 88% seen once. What was sequenced was peripheral blood. All receptors derive from a human donor with COVID-19, enrolled during active disease. The donor label of this sample is uncertain.

V is TRBV20-1 and J is TRBJ2-3; TRBD2 matches at 11 bases. CDR1 and CDR2 (germline): DFQATT, SNEGSKA (reference sequence). The CDR3 extends over 15 amino acids. V dropped 3 bases and J dropped 3; count of bases not matched to a gene: 5. Here the CDR3 reads CSASGLAGGTDTQYF. The CDR3 bases are TGCAGTGCTAGTGGGCTAGCGGGGGGTACAGATACGCAGTATTTT.

This chain uses TRBV5-1 with TRBJ2-7; D might be TRBD2 (5 bases). The CDR3 length is 13 residues. V was shortened by 1 base and J by 3 bases, with 8 bases between the two germline ends. Germline CDR1 reads SGHRS; CDR2 reads YFSETQ. This chain's CDR3 is CASSLSGGYEQYF. Written as DNA, the CDR3 is TGCGCCAGCAGCTTGTCAGGAGGCTACGAGCAGTACTTC.

This rearrangement joins TRBV5-1 to TRBJ1-2, with a weak D call TRBD1 (6 bases). Germline CDR1 reads SGHRS; CDR2 reads YFSETQ. V lost 0 bases and J 3 bases, leaving 6 bases between the germline ends. The CDR3 is 13 amino acids. The CDR3 DNA reads as TGCGCCAGCAGCTTGGGGACAGACTATGGCTACACCTTC. Amino acid sequence: CASSLGTDYGYTF.

This clone was observed a handful of times. The chain couples TRBV2 to TRBJ2-1; 7 nucleotides agree with TRBD1. The V and J ends lost 7 bases and 8 bases, in that order; junction bases with no gene match: 8. There are 13 residues in the CDR3. The germline V gene has CDR1 SNHLY and CDR2 FYNNEI. CDR3 DNA: TGTGCCAGCACGTGGAACAGGGGAGATGAGCAGTTCTTC. It encodes CASTWNRGDEQFF.

The gene calls are TRBV27 and TRBJ2-3; 8 bases align to TRBD1. The CDR3 spans 13 residues. Trimming took 6 bases from V and 3 from J; bases not matched to a gene: 2. Germline CDR1 is MNHEY and CDR2 is SMNVEV (reference sequence). CDR3 region: CASSGQGTDTQYF. The DNA of the CDR3 is TGTGCCAGCAGCGGACAGGGTACAGATACGCAGTATTTT.

The chain uses TRBV6-1 and TRBJ2-2; TRBD1 is a possible D gene (5 bases). This CDR3 has 15 amino acids. CDR1 is MNHNS and CDR2 is SASEGT in the germline V gene. Between the trimmed V and J ends, which lost 7 bases and 3 bases, there was a span of 15 bases. CDR3 DNA: TGTGCCAGCAACGACAGAAGTCCGGACACCGGGGAGCTGTTTTTT. The encoded protein is CASNDRSPDTGELFF.

The chain couples TRBV3-1 (or the pseudogene TRBV3-2) to TRBJ1-6; TRBD1 aligns across 7 bases. Germline-derived CDR1 and CDR2 are LGHDT and YNNKEL (reference sequence). The CDR3 has 14 residues. Trimming removed 4 bases from V and 7 bases from J; junction bases left unmatched: 4. The CDR3 reads CASSRGTENSPLHF. Here the CDR3 DNA reads TGTGCCAGCAGCCGAGGGACAGAAAATTCACCCCTCCACTTT.

V usage is TRBV13 and J usage is TRBJ1-3, with TRBD1 as a possible D gene (5 bases). Between the trimmed V and J ends, which lost 4 bases and 3 bases, there was a span of 16 bases. CDR1 and CDR2 (germline): PRHDT, FYEKMQ (reference sequence). The CDR3 is 16 amino acids. CDR3 residues: CASSSSGTLLGNTIYF. For the CDR3, the DNA is TGTGCCAGCAGCTCTTCCGGGACTCTGCTTGGAAACACCATATATTTT.

The sample holds one count of this clone. J is TRBJ2-5 and V is TRBV18, with 12 bases matching TRBD2. There are 15 residues in the CDR3. The ends lost 5 bases at V and 4 bases at J; junction bases unmatched: 5. Germline lookup yields CDR1 KGHSH and CDR2 LQKENI. The CDR3 loop is CASSLTSGGRETQYF. CDR3 coding DNA: TGTGCCAGCTCATTGACTAGCGGGGGAAGAGAGACCCAGTACTTC.

This chain links TRBV28 with TRBJ2-1, with a possible D match to TRBD1 (5 bases). This CDR3 comprises 16 residues. V lost 4 bases, J lost 3 bases, and 16 bases lay in between. CDR1 and CDR2 (germline): MDHEN, SYDVKM. The DNA for the CDR3 is TGTGCCAGCAGTTCACCTCAGGGTTTTGTCTACAATGAGCAGTTCTTC. Translating it yields CASSSPQGFVYNEQFF.

The rearrangement uses TRBV2 and TRBJ2-2; 8 bases are a match to TRBD2. Germline CDR1 is SNHLY and CDR2 is FYNNEI. V gave up 6 bases and J gave up 1 base; unmatched junction bases: 4. This CDR3 contains 15 residues. CDR3 DNA sequence: TGTGCCAGCAGGCAACTAGCGGTGAACACCGGGGAGCTGTTTTTT. Protein product: CASRQLAVNTGELFF.